This entry lists 20 T cell receptor beta chains sequenced from one sample in a study of blood T cell repertoires in COVID-19. Clones were sequenced by immunoSEQ multiplex PCR, and TCRdb holds only the in-frame ones, with some missing. The table includes around 190,000 clones, about 88% detected once. The material sequenced was PBMCs or T cells enriched from blood (not recorded which). The receptors were gathered from a woman aged 30 to 39 who had recovered from COVID-19.

This chain links TRBV6-4 with TRBJ1-6; TRBD1 matches at 9 bases. V shed 3 bases, J shed 7 bases, and the junction held 4 bases outside the gene matches. This CDR3 region has 15 residues. Germline values: CDR1 MRHNA, CDR2 SNTAGT. The CDR3, as DNA: TGTGCCAGCAGTGAGGGGACAGGGTGGAATTCACCCCTCCACTTT. Encoded protein: CASSEGTGWNSPLHF.

The chain has TRBV2 and TRBJ1-1; D remains ambiguous. Germline CDR1 is SNHLY and CDR2 is FYNNEI. This CDR3 comprises 15 residues. The ends were cut back, 0 bases at V and 4 bases at J, with 12 bases in the middle. The CDR3 DNA reads TGTGCCAGCAGTGAAGCCGTCCGGTACGGCACTGAAGCTTTCTTT. It yields the protein CASSEAVRYGTEAFF.

This chain joins TRBV11-3 and TRBJ2-3; 9 bases match TRBD2. The trim removed 1 base at V and 6 bases at J, leaving 14 bases unmatched. The CDR3 consists of 18 residues. Per germline, CDR1 SGHNT and CDR2 YENEEA. The CDR3 bases are TGTGCCAGCAGCTTAGGGGGGACGGCGGGGGGGACCCCCGATACGCAGTATTTT. This codes for CASSLGGTAGGTPDTQYF.

This chain joins TRBV27 and TRBJ1-1; 7 bases are shared with TRBD1. V shed 5 bases and J 10 bases; nucleotides not matched to a gene: 4. The CDR3 covers 11 residues. Germline values: CDR1 MNHEY, CDR2 SMNVEV (reference sequence). The CDR3 loop is CASSEGARAFF. CDR3 in DNA: TGTGCCAGCAGTGAGGGGGCTCGAGCTTTCTTT.

J is TRBJ2-2 and V is TRBV29-1; TRBD2 aligns across 8 bases. The CDR3 length is 16 residues. V was pared by 3 bases and J by 7 bases, with 13 bases of the junction left unmatched. Germline V gene lookup returns CDR1 SQVTM and CDR2 ANQGSEA. CDR3 sequence (DNA): TGCAGCGTTGACACTCGCGGGGGGCCCGGGGGCGGGGAGCTGTTTTTT. It encodes CSVDTRGGPGGGELFF.

This clone came up once. This rearrangement joins TRBV2 to TRBJ1-2; a possible D gene is TRBD1 (5 bases). Per germline, CDR1 SNHLY and CDR2 FYNNEI. The CDR3 has 12 amino acids. The V and J ends lost 6 bases and 4 bases respectively, with 9 bases between them. CDR3 protein: CASRQTGYGYTF. The CDR3 DNA sequence: TGTGCCAGCAGACAAACAGGCTATGGCTACACCTTC. Variable domain in full (rest from reference TRBV2 and TRBJ1-2): EPEVTQTPSHQVTQMGQEVILRCVPISNHLYFYWYRQILGQKVEFLVSFYNNEISEKSEIFDDQFSVERPDGSNFTLKIRSTKLEDSAMYFCASRQTGYGYTFGSGTRLTVV.

The V and J genes are TRBV6-6 and TRBJ2-1, with 8 bases that match TRBD2. Unmatched junction bases numbered 8, after V lost 6 bases and J lost 7 bases. This CDR3 region has 14 residues. Germline V gene data show CDR1 as MNHNY and CDR2 as SVGAGI (reference sequence). The CDR3 DNA reads TGTGCCAGCAGCCGGGAGGGAGGAACGAATGAGCAGTTCTTC. This codes for CASSREGGTNEQFF.

The J gene is TRBJ1-3, the V gene TRBV30; maybe TRBD1 (6 bases). The CDR3 covers 15 residues. Trimming took off 6 bases at V and 2 bases at J, with 17 bases between the two ends. The germline V gene has CDR1 GTSNPN and CDR2 SVGIG (reference sequence). CDR3 sequence: CACRYRVPPGNTIYF. CDR3 coding DNA: TGTGCCTGTCGTTACAGGGTACCCCCTGGAAACACCATATATTTT.

This clone was detected only a few times. V and J are TRBV5-8 and TRBJ1-3; 9 nucleotides match TRBD1. This CDR3 has 16 amino acids. The V gene end was trimmed by 3 bases and the J gene end by 2 bases; junction bases not matched to a gene: 6. Germline V gives CDR1 SGHTS, CDR2 YDEGEE. In DNA, the CDR3 is TGTGCCAGCAGCTCAGGACAGGGGAGCACTGGAAACACCATATATTTT. This encodes CASSSGQGSTGNTIYF.

This clone has more than one count but fewer than ten. The V call is TRBV6-1, the J call TRBJ2-1; D remains ambiguous. Germline CDR1 is MNHNS and CDR2 is SASEGT. Trimming removed 2 bases from V and 10 bases from J, with 6 bases in between. This CDR3 is built from 11 residues. The chain's CDR3 is CASSEMREQFF. In DNA, the CDR3 is TGTGCCAGCAGTGAAATGCGGGAGCAGTTCTTC.

V gene TRBV7-2 combines with J gene TRBJ1-6; TRBD1 matches 8 bases. The germline V gene has CDR1 SGHTA and CDR2 FQGNSA. Trimming took 0 bases from V and 10 from J; bases not matched to a gene: 8. The CDR3 runs to 16 residues. For the CDR3, the DNA is TGTGCCAGCAGCTTAGCGGCAGGGGGCGCGCAATCACCCCTCCACTTT. It specifies CASSLAAGGAQSPLHF.

The chain links TRBV25-1 to TRBJ2-1, with a tentative D call TRBD1 (6 bases). Trimming shortened V by 8 bases and J by 2 bases, and 16 bases separated the two germline ends. The CDR3 is 15 amino acids. CDR1 MGHDK and CDR2 SYGVNS come from the germline V gene. This CDR3 reads CASESGQGTYNEQFF. CDR3 in DNA: TGTGCCAGCGAATCCGGGCAGGGGACCTACAATGAGCAGTTCTTC.

The chain joins TRBV28 to TRBJ1-4; the D is unclear. Germline CDR1 is MDHEN and CDR2 is SYDVKM. The germline V and J ends were trimmed by 8 bases and 8 bases, with 12 bases remaining between them. There are 12 residues in the CDR3. The CDR3: CASLAAGEKLFF. The CDR3 nucleotides are TGTGCCAGCCTCGCCGCGGGGGAAAAACTGTTTTTT.

This chain connects TRBV15 to TRBJ1-2; TRBD1 agrees at 7 bases. This CDR3 contains 15 residues. J was trimmed by 4 bases and V by 0 bases; bases with no gene match: 5. From germline, CDR1 is LNHNV and CDR2 YYDKDF (reference sequence). In DNA, the CDR3 is TGTGCCACCAGCAGAGATTTAGACAGGGTCTATGGCTACACCTTC. Translation gives CATSRDLDRVYGYTF.

The chain carries TRBV9 and TRBJ2-1, with 8 bases that match TRBD2. From germline, CDR1 is SGDLS and CDR2 YYNGEE. This CDR3 has 16 residues. V was clipped by 0 bases and J by 0 bases; unmatched bases: 2. CDR3 DNA: TGTGCCAGCAGCGTAGGACTAGCGCCCTCCTACAATGAGCAGTTCTTC. This codes for CASSVGLAPSYNEQFF.

The chain has TRBV6-5 and TRBJ2-1; TRBD2 matches at 10 bases. The germline V gene has CDR1 MNHEY and CDR2 SVGAGI. This CDR3 has 14 amino acids. The V gene end was trimmed by 8 bases and the J gene end by 8 bases; junction bases not matched to a gene: 9. In DNA, the CDR3 is TGTGCCAGCCTCTCGTTAGCGGGGGGCCATGAGCAGTTCTTC. It encodes CASLSLAGGHEQFF.

The rearrangement uses TRBV7-2 and TRBJ2-3; 8 bases align to TRBD2. The CDR3 loop spans 15 amino acids. CDR1 and CDR2 (germline): SGHTA, FQGNSA. The J segment lost 2 bases and the V segment lost 5 bases, leaving 6 bases of the junction unmatched. The CDR3 is CASSPTSGYTDTQYF. CDR3 DNA: TGTGCCAGCAGCCCCACTAGCGGTTACACAGATACGCAGTATTTT.

This rearrangement joins TRBV28 to TRBJ1-2; 10 bases fit TRBD1. The length of the CDR3 is 14 residues. The V and J ends lost 5 bases and 4 bases, in that order; junction bases with no gene match: 4. CDR1 MDHEN and CDR2 SYDVKM come from the germline V gene. This chain's CDR3 is CASSHRDRGYGYTF. The CDR3 nucleotides are TGTGCCAGCAGTCACCGGGACAGGGGCTATGGCTACACCTTC.

V is TRBV18 and J is TRBJ1-4, with TRBD1 identical over 9 bases. CDR3 size: 17 residues. The junction had 10 bases not matched to a gene; V was cut back by 0 bases and J by 8 bases. Germline CDR1 is KGHSH and CDR2 is LQKENI. CDR3 amino acids: CASSPPVGRDRAEKLFF. The DNA of the CDR3 is TGTGCCAGCTCACCACCCGTCGGCCGGGACAGGGCGGAAAAACTGTTTTTT. Full variable domain (outside the CDR3, taken from reference TRBV18 and TRBJ1-4): NAGVMQNPRHLVRRRGQEARLRCSPMKGHSHVYWYRQLPEEGLKFMVYLQKENIIDESGMPKERFSAEFPKEGPSILRIQQVVRGDSAAYFCASSPPVGRDRAEKLFFGSGTQLSVL.

The chain is built from TRBV5-4 and TRBJ2-5; 12 bases are shared with TRBD2. CDR3 length: 14 amino acids. After removal of 4 bases from V and 5 bases from J, the junction contained 3 bases not matched to a gene. Germline assignment: CDR1 SGHNT and CDR2 YYREEE (reference sequence). The CDR3 spells CASSTLAGGETQYF. CDR3 DNA: TGTGCCAGCAGCACTCTAGCGGGAGGGGAGACCCAGTACTTC.